This T cell receptor beta chain was captured in a study of blood T cells in healthy people across ages. Through a sample-barcoded 5' primer and a J-beta primer mix, a second PCR was run for 7 to 11 cycles. TCRdb fed the 5' RACE reads into MiXCR, producing one record per CDR3 protein. The repertoire holds approximately 2,000,000 distinct CDR3 sequences, with 35% to 50% as singletons. Notes on this clonotype: The antigen remains unidentified.

Regarding the study as a whole: Versus aged donors, long-lived donors had higher diversity and more naive CD4+ cells.

The sequenced sample was blood. The clonotype was recovered from a human donor in good health.

The CDR3 DNA reads as TGCGCCAGCAGCCAGCTCACCGCCACTCTGTCCGGGACAGGGGCCTACAATGAGCAGTTCTTC. It translates to CASSQLTATLSGTGAYNEQFF. The chain carries TRBV4-3 and TRBJ2-1; 10 nucleotides agree with TRBD1. V trimming: 3 bases; J trimming: 2 bases; junction bases outside the gene matches: 19. The germline V gene has CDR1 LGHNA and CDR2 YSLEER. The CDR3 is 21 amino acids.